The entry below gives a single TCR beta chain sequence along with its context. The sample belongs to a study of blood T cell repertoires in COVID-19. As for the study in general: Samples taken during acute and convalescent COVID-19 were collected in the United States, Italy and Spain.

Which cohort a participant joined came from the clinical history participants gave. The study counted Cohort 3 donors as recovered given two negative PCRs, clearance, or symptom resolution. Assay used: immunoSEQ multiplex PCR; TCRdb lists only in-frame clones, some missing. The sample holds fewer than 500,000 clones, 75% to 90% seen once. J was trimmed by 7 bases and V by 6 bases; bases with no gene match: 9. CDR1 and CDR2 from the germline V gene are MGHRA and YSYEKL. There are 13 residues in the CDR3. The chain uses TRBV4-1 and TRBJ2-7; TRBD2 aligns across 7 bases. The sequence derives from a man under 40 who had recovered from COVID-19. The specimen was PBMCs or T cells enriched from blood (not recorded which). CDR3 sequence (DNA): TGCGCCAGCAGTTTTGCTCGGGAGGTTGAGCAGTACTTC. Protein product: CASSFAREVEQYF.